Sequencing of this TCR beta chain was carried out in a study of blood T cell repertoires in COVID-19 (TCRdb year 2020). General notes on the study: Samples covering the acute and convalescent phases of COVID-19 were provided by collaborators in the United States, Italy and Spain. The material from the prospective study consisted of cDNA or gDNA derived from T cells, B-cell-depleted T cells, or PBMCs. The dataset comprised deeply sampled blood TCRbeta repertoires from subjects exposed to, actively infected with, or recovered from COVID-19. A freely available public database, intended as a resource for researchers studying the immune response to SARS-CoV-2, is where the repertoires were released. Samples came from the ongoing ImmuneRACE study (first 160 participants) plus 1,254 subjects from 6 global collaborators. The sample metadata nearly always contained a de-identified subject ID, COVID-19 status, age in years and sex. Where available, HLA class I and class II types were obtained from metadata supplied by the sample provider rather than from assay-based typing. The study at large found these results: How much clinical and demographic metadata was included differed by source and by participant, and the metadata was provided uncurated.

The immunoSEQ Assay, a bias-controlled multiplex PCR, was used to amplify TCRbeta CDR3 regions from genomic DNA. Processing in the source paper ran as follows. The number of nucleated cells in each sample was estimated by amplification of reference gene primers within the assay. Sequence reads were collapsed and filtered to measure the absolute abundance of every unique TCRbeta CDR3 rearrangement. For each sample, productive Simpson clonality was calculated as the square root of Simpson's diversity index across productive rearrangements. The immuneACCESS repertoire file appears here via TCRdb, limited to in-frame rearrangements. These files lack a portion of the clones; in checked studies, under half of the deficit traces to unresolved V genes, and the cause of the others is not known. That table is the source of V, J and clone size, and D and trimming were worked out from the DNA. This sample lists some 90,000 clones; approximately 90% were detected once. The ten largest make up about 9.1% of the sample.

Collaborating institutions collected whole blood in K2EDTA tubes following their own protocols. For TCRbeta analysis, collaborators shipped samples as frozen whole blood, isolated PBMCs, or DNA extracted from either of those sample types. The count of this clone is one. It has no known antigen specificity. Base quality data are lacking; no much larger clone is found one base away. This receptor was identified in a middle-aged man with acute or convalescent COVID-19. The sample comprised peripheral blood.

The CDR3 in this case is CAARLGAAQAGELFF. The nucleotides are TGTGCCGCTCGACTGGGGGCTGCCCAGGCCGGGGAGCTGTTTTTT. Recombination joined TRBV6-5 with TRBJ2-2, and the D gene may be TRBD1, 6 bases matching. In the germline V gene, CDR1 corresponds to MNHEY and CDR2 to SVGAGI. Trimming costs V 11 bases and J 6 bases, and their ends lie 22 bases apart. From the cysteine through the phenylalanine, the CDR3 covers 15 amino acids. The sequence is cut down to CDR3 DNA, 45 bases in frame from base 1.